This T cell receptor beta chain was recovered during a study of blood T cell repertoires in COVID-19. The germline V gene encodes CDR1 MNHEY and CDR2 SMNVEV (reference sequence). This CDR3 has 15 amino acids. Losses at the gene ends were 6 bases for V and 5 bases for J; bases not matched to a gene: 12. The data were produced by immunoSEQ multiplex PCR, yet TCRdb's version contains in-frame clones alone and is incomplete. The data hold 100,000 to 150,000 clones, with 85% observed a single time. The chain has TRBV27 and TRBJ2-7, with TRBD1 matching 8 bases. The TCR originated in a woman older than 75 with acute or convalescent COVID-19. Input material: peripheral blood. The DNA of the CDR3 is TGTGCCAGCAGCCGTTTCCCGGACAGGGAAAACGAGCAGTACTTC. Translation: CASSRFPDRENEQYF.